The TCR beta chain under discussion was sequenced for a study of blood T cell repertoires in COVID-19. The CDR3 length is 13 residues. V was clipped by 4 bases and J by 5 bases, with 13 bases between them. The germline V gene has CDR1 SGHRS and CDR2 YFSETQ. Using immunoSEQ multiplex PCR, the repertoire was profiled, and TCRdb retains in-frame clones only, with some absent. The repertoire includes 250,000 to 350,000 clones, approximately 90% of them detected once, and around 2.1% sits in the top ten. The sample comprised peripheral blood. The receptor's source is a man between 18 and 29 years old with active or convalescent COVID-19. This sequence joins TRBV5-1 and TRBJ2-7; TRBD2 is a possible D gene (5 bases). The CDR3 loop reads CASSLHGNHEQYF. For the CDR3, the DNA is TGCGCCAGCAGCCTCCACGGGAACCACGAGCAGTACTTC.